Listed below are T cell receptor beta chains from one sample, sequenced in a study of T cells in Graves' hyperthyroidism and ophthalmopathy. TCRdb reprocessed the multiplex PCR reads via MiXCR and lists one record per CDR3 protein. The sample carries about 380,000 distinct CDR3 sequences, approximately 17% recorded once. The specimen was blood. Source of these receptors: a man between 18 and 35 years old with Graves' ophthalmopathy. Both conserved end residues are part of each CDR3. Fields, in order: V gene, clone size, D gene, J gene, CDR3 DNA, CDR3 protein. A D gene is named only where the DNA matches it firmly. Expanded clones are given a class, and other clones once, few, many or no size at all.

v_call: TRBV5-4
clone_size: few
d_call: NA
j_call: TRBJ2-5
cdr3_nt: TGTGCCAGCAGCTTGGATAGGGGCGAGGAAGAGACCCAGTACTTC
cdr3_aa: CASSLDRGEEETQYF

v_call: TRBV3-1
clone_size: many
d_call: TRBD2
j_call: TRBJ2-3
cdr3_nt: TGTGCCAGCAGCCATCCCCAGCGGGGGGGCAATGGAGATACGCAGTATTTT
cdr3_aa: CASSHPQRGGNGDTQYF

v_call: TRBV20-1
clone_size: NA
d_call: NA
j_call: TRBJ1-5
cdr3_nt: TGCAGTGCCCACCCGGGGTATAGCAATCAGCCCCAGCATTTT
cdr3_aa: CSAHPGYSNQPQHF

v_call: TRBV19
clone_size: NA
d_call: NA
j_call: TRBJ1-1
cdr3_nt: TGTGCCAGTAGTATATCGACCACCCCGGAAGCTTTCTTT
cdr3_aa: CASSISTTPEAFF

v_call: TRBV4-1
clone_size: NA
d_call: NA
j_call: TRBJ2-4
cdr3_nt: TGCGCCAGCAGCCAAGACCAGCCCTTATACATTCAGTACTTC
cdr3_aa: CASSQDQPLYIQYF

v_call: TRBV6-1
clone_size: many
d_call: NA
j_call: TRBJ1-5
cdr3_nt: TGTGCCAGCAGAACGACTGATAATCAGCCCCAGCATTTT
cdr3_aa: CASRTTDNQPQHF

v_call: TRBV6-1
clone_size: many
d_call: NA
j_call: TRBJ1-4
cdr3_nt: TGTGCCAGCAGTGAAGTTTTCCGGGCAGCAACTAATGAAAAACTGTTTTTT
cdr3_aa: CASSEVFRAATNEKLFF

v_call: TRBV6-1
clone_size: few
d_call: NA
j_call: TRBJ1-1
cdr3_nt: TGTGCCAGCAGTTCGGACCGACAAGTAGAAGCTTTCTTT
cdr3_aa: CASSSDRQVEAFF

v_call: TRBV5-1
clone_size: NA
d_call: NA
j_call: TRBJ2-5
cdr3_nt: TGCGCCAGCAGCTTGGGGAGCTATGGGAGTCAAGAGACCCAGTACTTC
cdr3_aa: CASSLGSYGSQETQYF

v_call: TRBV10-3
clone_size: few
d_call: NA
j_call: TRBJ2-7
cdr3_nt: TGTGCCATCAGCCCCGGGGTCAACTACGAGCAGTACTTC
cdr3_aa: CAISPGVNYEQYF

v_call: TRBV7-2
clone_size: few
d_call: NA
j_call: TRBJ2-7
cdr3_nt: TGTGCCAGCAGCTTAGTAGGAGGGGCCGGCTCCTACGAGCAGTACTTC
cdr3_aa: CASSLVGGAGSYEQYF

v_call: TRBV20-1
clone_size: few
d_call: NA
j_call: TRBJ2-1
cdr3_nt: TGCAGTGCTAGAGCGCTAGCCCAAGGGTTCTTC
cdr3_aa: CSARALAQGFF

v_call: TRBV5-6
clone_size: many
d_call: TRBD2
j_call: TRBJ2-7
cdr3_nt: TGTGCCAGCAGCTTGGGTGGACTAGCGGATACCTACGAGCAGTACTTC
cdr3_aa: CASSLGGLADTYEQYF

v_call: TRBV3-1
clone_size: many
d_call: TRBD1
j_call: TRBJ1-4
cdr3_nt: TGTGCCAGCAGCCAAACAGGGGGGCCGAATGAAAAACTGTTTTTT
cdr3_aa: CASSQTGGPNEKLFF

v_call: TRBV5-6
clone_size: many
d_call: NA
j_call: TRBJ2-7
cdr3_nt: TGTGCCAGCAGCCAGCCAGGACTCTACGAGCAGTACTTC
cdr3_aa: CASSQPGLYEQYF

v_call: TRBV7-2
clone_size: many
d_call: NA
j_call: TRBJ1-2
cdr3_nt: TGTGCCAGCAGCCCCCTTGGTCCTCTCTATGGCTACACCTTC
cdr3_aa: CASSPLGPLYGYTF

v_call: TRBV11-2
clone_size: many
d_call: NA
j_call: TRBJ2-5
cdr3_nt: TGTGCCAGCAGCCTCAGACAAAGCCAGTACTTC
cdr3_aa: CASSLRQSQYF

v_call: TRBV2
clone_size: many
d_call: NA
j_call: TRBJ2-2
cdr3_nt: TGTGCCAGCAGTGAGGCGTCACCCCGGGCCGGGGAGCTGTTTTTT
cdr3_aa: CASSEASPRAGELFF

v_call: TRBV10-1
clone_size: few
d_call: NA
j_call: TRBJ1-2
cdr3_nt: TGCGCCAGCAGTGACTCGATGGGAGTTGGCTACACCTTC
cdr3_aa: CASSDSMGVGYTF

v_call: TRBV7-3
clone_size: few
d_call: NA
j_call: TRBJ1-3
cdr3_nt: TGTGCCAGCAGCTGGGGCAGAGGAAACACCATATATTTT
cdr3_aa: CASSWGRGNTIYF

v_call: TRBV7-9
clone_size: NA
d_call: NA
j_call: TRBJ2-5
cdr3_nt: TGTGCCAGCAGCTTAGATGACAGAAGTTTCGGGGAGACCCAGTACTTC
cdr3_aa: CASSLDDRSFGETQYF

v_call: TRBV5-6
clone_size: many
d_call: TRBD1
j_call: TRBJ1-1
cdr3_nt: TGTGCCAGCAGCTTGGAAGGGACAGGACTGAACACTGAAGCTTTCTTT
cdr3_aa: CASSLEGTGLNTEAFF

v_call: TRBV7-2
clone_size: many
d_call: NA
j_call: TRBJ2-5
cdr3_nt: TGTGCCAGCAGCTCGGGACCGGAAGAGACCCAGTACTTC
cdr3_aa: CASSSGPEETQYF

v_call: TRBV2
clone_size: many
d_call: NA
j_call: TRBJ2-5
cdr3_nt: TGTGCCAGCACGGCGGGGCGGGAGACCCAGTACTTC
cdr3_aa: CASTAGRETQYF

v_call: TRBV20-1
clone_size: few
d_call: NA
j_call: TRBJ2-7
cdr3_nt: TGCAGTGCTACCCCCAACTACGAGCAGTACTTC
cdr3_aa: CSATPNYEQYF

v_call: TRBV6-2/TRBV6-3
clone_size: NA
d_call: NA
j_call: TRBJ2-3
cdr3_nt: TGTGCCAGCAGTTACTCGGGGCTAATACCAGATGCGCAGTATTTT
cdr3_aa: CASSYSGLIPDAQYF

v_call: TRBV4-2
clone_size: NA
d_call: NA
j_call: TRBJ2-1
cdr3_nt: TGTGCCAGCAGCCCGTCACCGGGGGTGGGTATCCATGAGCAGTTCTTC
cdr3_aa: CASSPSPGVGIHEQFF

v_call: TRBV12-3/TRBV12-4
clone_size: many
d_call: TRBD2
j_call: TRBJ2-7
cdr3_nt: TGTGCCAGCAGTTTGCGGGGGGATCGTGGTTCCTACGAGCAGTACTTC
cdr3_aa: CASSLRGDRGSYEQYF

v_call: TRBV20-1
clone_size: many
d_call: TRBD2
j_call: TRBJ2-1
cdr3_nt: TGCAGTGCTACGACTAGCGGGGGAAGCTACAATGAGCAGTTCTTC
cdr3_aa: CSATTSGGSYNEQFF